The 3 T cell receptor beta chains given below trace back to one sample, sequenced in a study of brain T cells in children with intractable seizures. TCRdb's copy holds only in-frame clones and misses some; the assay was immunoSEQ multiplex PCR. The sample has 110,000 or so clones, 85% to 95% seen once. The material was peripheral blood, obtained at surgery. The origin of the receptors is a boy under two years old with hemimegalencephaly and intractable seizures.

The V call is TRBV3-1 (or the pseudogene TRBV3-2), the J call TRBJ1-3, with a tentative D call TRBD1 (5 bases). The germline V and J ends were trimmed by 0 bases and 0 bases, with 9 bases remaining between them. This CDR3 has 16 amino acids. Germline CDR1 LGHDT, CDR2 YNNKEL (reference sequence). The CDR3 here is CASSQDAGSSGNTIYF. The CDR3 nucleotides read TGTGCCAGCAGCCAAGACGCAGGGTCCTCTGGAAACACCATATATTTT.

The chain carries TRBV28 and TRBJ2-2; no reliable D call. V was trimmed by 4 bases and J by 0 bases, leaving 9 bases between them. Germline V gene lookup returns CDR1 MDHEN and CDR2 SYDVKM. The CDR3 contains 15 residues. For the CDR3, the DNA is TGTGCCAGCAGTTCCGGCGCCTCGAACACCGGGGAGCTGTTTTTT. Translated: CASSSGASNTGELFF. The full variable domain, its missing parts supplied by reference TRBV28 and TRBJ2-2, is DVKVTQSSRYLVKRTGEKVFLECVQDMDHENMFWYRQDPGLGLRLIYFSYDVKMKEKGDIPEGYSVSREKKERFSLILESASTNQTSMYLCASSSGASNTGELFFGEGSRLTVL.

J is TRBJ2-7 and V is TRBV27; D ambiguous. The CDR3 runs 13 residues. Looked up from germline, CDR1 is MNHEY and CDR2 is SMNVEV (reference sequence). V was cut by 4 bases and J by 2 bases, with 9 bases left in between. The CDR3 region is CASSSTPAYEQYF. CDR3 DNA sequence: TGTGCCAGCAGTTCAACTCCCGCCTACGAGCAGTACTTC.